Below, 29 T cell receptor beta chains from the same sample are listed, as sequenced in a study of CD8 T cells in Susac syndrome. Roughly 0.45 to 1 ug RNA was reverse transcribed with random hexamers. TCRdb re-called the immunoSEQ multiplex PCR reads through MiXCR, storing one row per CDR3 protein. The table has 170,000 or so distinct CDR3 sequences, approximately 94% seen once; the top ten hold around 0.11%. Sequencing was carried out using CD4+ T cells from PBMCs. These receptors all come from a human donor with Susac syndrome.

V gene TRBV5-6 combines with J gene TRBJ2-5, with D perhaps matching TRBD1 (5 bases). The ends were cut back, 5 bases at V and 3 bases at J, with 17 bases in the middle. Germline V gene sequence: CDR1 SGHDT, CDR2 YYEEEE. The length of the CDR3 is 15 residues. The CDR3 nucleotides read TGTGCCAGCAGTCTCTGGGGCAGGGTGGAAGAGACCCAGTACTTC. It specifies CASSLWGRVEETQYF.

This clonotype was found once. This rearrangement joins TRBV29-1 to TRBJ2-3, with D uncertain. The V and J ends lost 1 base and 2 bases respectively, with 7 bases between them. Germline V gene lookup returns CDR1 SQVTM and CDR2 ANQGSEA. The CDR3 has 13 residues. The CDR3 DNA reads TGCAGCGTTGAAGGGTTCAACACAGATACGCAGTATTTT. Translating it yields CSVEGFNTDTQYF.

The chain joins TRBV6-5 to TRBJ2-5, with D perhaps matching TRBD2 (5 bases). This CDR3 is built from 15 residues. The V and J ends lost 0 bases and 0 bases respectively, with 8 bases between them. Looked up from germline, CDR1 is MNHEY and CDR2 is SVGAGI. The CDR3 spells CASSYSGVYQETQYF. The CDR3, as DNA: TGTGCCAGCAGTTACTCGGGAGTGTACCAAGAGACCCAGTACTTC.

The chain is built from TRBV5-1 and TRBJ2-7; 9 bases are shared with TRBD2. This CDR3 spans 14 amino acids. Unmatched junction bases numbered 5, after V lost 4 bases and J lost 3 bases. The germline gives CDR1 SGHRS, CDR2 YFSETQ. The CDR3 sequence: CASSSGTSLYEQYF. The CDR3 coding sequence is TGCGCCAGCAGCAGCGGGACTAGCCTCTACGAGCAGTACTTC.

The chain links TRBV5-4 to TRBJ2-3, with D possibly matching TRBD1 (5 bases). V lost 2 bases, J lost 4 bases, and 11 bases lay in between. Germline assignment: CDR1 SGHNT and CDR2 YYREEE (reference sequence). The CDR3 spans 14 residues. CDR3 nucleotide sequence: TGTGCCAGCAGCTTTACCAAAGGGGCAGATACGCAGTATTTT. The encoded protein is CASSFTKGADTQYF. Full variable domain (rest looked up from reference TRBV5-4 and TRBJ2-3): ETGVTQSPTHLIKTRGQQVTLRCSSQSGHNTVSWYQQALGQGPQFIFQYYREEENGRGNFPPRFSGLQFPNYSSELNVNALELDDSALYLCASSFTKGADTQYFGPGTRLTVL.

The chain employs TRBV6-6 and TRBJ2-5; the D is unclear. Deletions cut 0 bases from V and 0 bases from J, with 8 bases between. CDR1 MNHNY and CDR2 SVGAGI come from the germline V gene (reference sequence). The CDR3 is made up of 15 amino acids. CDR3 nucleotide sequence: TGTGCCAGCAGTTACTCGCCACCCTACCAAGAGACCCAGTACTTC. This gives the protein CASSYSPPYQETQYF.

The chain joins TRBV5-4 to TRBJ2-5; 10 nucleotides line up with TRBD1. The germline gives CDR1 SGHNT, CDR2 YYREEE (reference sequence). CDR3 length: 14 residues. The V segment lost 4 bases and the J segment 4 bases; nucleotides outside the gene matches: 4. CDR3 amino acids: CASSQGDRGETQYF. For the CDR3, the DNA is TGTGCCAGCAGCCAAGGGGACAGGGGAGAGACCCAGTACTTC.

This clonotype came up once. The chain uses TRBV12-3 or TRBV12-4 and TRBJ1-2; weak D call: TRBD1 (6 bases). The germline V and J ends were trimmed by 3 bases and 7 bases, with 18 bases remaining between them. The CDR3 has 15 residues. The CDR3 sequence is CASSLTTGWSSGYTF. Here the CDR3 DNA reads TGTGCCAGCAGTTTGACCACAGGGTGGTCTTCTGGCTACACCTTC.

The gene calls are TRBV9 and TRBJ2-3, with 11 bases matching TRBD2. The germline V gene has CDR1 SGDLS and CDR2 YYNGEE. This CDR3 is built from 16 residues. The junction had 3 bases not matched to a gene; V was cut back by 0 bases and J by 3 bases. In DNA form, the CDR3 reads TGTGCCAGCAGCGTAGCTCCTAGCGGGGGGACAGATACGCAGTATTTT. Amino acid sequence: CASSVAPSGGTDTQYF.

This clonotype appeared once. This sequence joins TRBV18 and TRBJ2-1, with D possibly being TRBD2 (5 bases). Germline CDR1 and CDR2: KGHSH and LQKENI. This CDR3 has 13 residues. The V gene lost 0 bases and the J gene lost 9 bases, with 9 bases spanning the gap. This chain's CDR3 is CASSPPSGSEQFF. In nucleotides, the CDR3 is TGTGCCAGCTCACCACCGAGTGGGAGTGAGCAGTTCTTC.

The chain recombines TRBV6-1 with TRBJ2-3; 10 bases agree with TRBD1. From germline, CDR1 is MNHNS and CDR2 SASEGT. The trim removed 6 bases at V and 4 bases at J, leaving 10 bases unmatched. The CDR3 extends over 16 amino acids. The DNA of the CDR3 is TGTGCCAGCAGCTCGACAGGGGGCGAGGGGTCAGATACGCAGTATTTT. Translated, it gives CASSSTGGEGSDTQYF.

The chain is built from TRBV4-2 and TRBJ1-4; D uncertain. Deletions cut 6 bases from V and 8 bases from J, with 16 bases between. The CDR3 length is 14 residues. Germline V gives CDR1 LGHNA, CDR2 YNFKEQ. The CDR3 here is CASRRTADWEKLFF. CDR3 nucleotides: TGTGCCAGCAGACGGACGGCGGACTGGGAAAAACTGTTTTTT.

The genes are TRBV6-2 or TRBV6-3 and TRBJ2-7; no clear D gene. The V end was cut by 2 bases, the J end by 3 bases, with 11 bases between. This CDR3 is built from 14 residues. CDR1 MNHEY and CDR2 SVGEGT come from the germline V gene. The CDR3 DNA reads as TGTGCCAGCAGTTACGAAAAACTGGGCTACGAGCAGTACTTC. It encodes CASSYEKLGYEQYF.

The chain employs TRBV6-2 or TRBV6-3 and TRBJ2-7; 7 bases are shared with TRBD1. CDR3 length: 13 residues. Germline trimming cut 7 bases from V and 7 bases from J; bases unmatched to any gene: 10. The germline V gene has CDR1 MNHEY and CDR2 SVGEGT. CDR3 sequence reads: CASNNQGVGEQYF. The CDR3 DNA is TGTGCCAGCAACAACCAGGGGGTTGGGGAGCAGTACTTC.

V gene TRBV5-1 combines with J gene TRBJ1-2; 11 positions agree with TRBD1. After removal of 7 bases from V and 4 bases from J, the junction contained 6 bases not matched to a gene. CDR3 length equals 14 residues. Germline-derived CDR1 and CDR2 are SGHRS and YFSETQ. CDR3 sequence: CASGGQGASYGYTF. The CDR3 region has the DNA TGCGCCAGCGGAGGACAGGGGGCGAGCTATGGCTACACCTTC.

This chain connects TRBV30 to TRBJ2-3, with 8 bases lining up with TRBD2. The CDR3 is made up of 16 amino acids. The V gene end was trimmed by 3 bases and the J gene end by 2 bases; junction bases not matched to a gene: 10. CDR1 and CDR2 from the germline V gene are GTSNPN and SVGIG (reference sequence). The chain's CDR3 is CAWRGLGTSVTDTQYF. The CDR3 nucleotides read TGTGCCTGGAGGGGACTAGGTACGTCCGTCACAGATACGCAGTATTTT.

The chain is built from TRBV9 and TRBJ1-1, with 9 bases aligning to TRBD1. This CDR3 region has 14 residues. V lost 3 bases, J lost 5 bases, and 5 bases stayed unmatched. In germline, CDR1 is SGDLS, CDR2 YYNGEE. The chain's CDR3 is CASSAGQGPTEAFF. The DNA for the CDR3 is TGTGCCAGCAGCGCCGGACAGGGGCCAACTGAAGCTTTCTTT.

This clonotype was seen a single time. The chain links TRBV23-1 to TRBJ2-5, with D possibly being TRBD1 (6 bases). TRBV23-1 is flagged as an ORF with uncertain function. The CDR3 runs 14 residues. V lost 6 bases and J lost 3, with 14 bases in between. The CDR3 DNA sequence: TGCGCCAGCAGCCGCCTTACAGGGAAAGAGACCCAGTACTTC. It translates to CASSRLTGKETQYF.

The CDR3 nucleotides read TGTGCCAGCAGGGTTGTTGGAACAGATACGCAGTATTTT. It codes for CASRVVGTDTQYF. The genes are TRBV7-2 and TRBJ2-3; D gene uncertain. Per germline, CDR1 SGHTA and CDR2 FQGNSA. CDR3 size: 13 residues. V gave up 6 bases and J gave up 3 bases, with 10 bases separating them. Together with reference TRBV7-2 and TRBJ2-3, the CDR3 gives the full variable domain: GAGVSQSPSNKVTEKGKDVELRCDPISGHTALYWYRQSLGQGLEFLIYFQGNSAPDKSGLPSDRFSAERTGGSVSTLTIQRTQQEDSAVYLCASRVVGTDTQYFGPGTRLTVL.

The chain links TRBV7-2 to TRBJ1-4; a possible D gene is TRBD1 (6 bases). The CDR3 consists of 15 residues. Germline CDR1 reads SGHTA; CDR2 reads FQGNSA. V was trimmed by 1 base and J by 7 bases, leaving 13 bases between them. The CDR3 DNA reads TGTGCCAGCAGCTTAGGCAGGGGACGAAGTGAAAAACTGTTTTTT. Encoded protein: CASSLGRGRSEKLFF.

This chain connects TRBV12-3 or TRBV12-4 to TRBJ2-5; possible D gene TRBD2, 6 bases. The CDR3 totals 13 residues. The V and J ends lost 5 bases and 7 bases respectively, with 14 bases between them. The DNA for the CDR3 is TGTGCCAGCAGTCCGGGGACTTCTTGGACCCAGTACTTC. Protein: CASSPGTSWTQYF.

Here the CDR3 reads CASSLRQSGGITDTQYF. The CDR3 DNA reads as TGTGCCAGCAGTTTGCGCCAAAGCGGGGGAATCACAGATACGCAGTATTTT. The V call is TRBV27, the J call TRBJ2-3; 8 nucleotides match TRBD2. This CDR3 is built from 17 residues. Germline V lookup: CDR1 MNHEY, CDR2 SMNVEV (reference sequence). Germline trimming cut 3 bases from V and 2 bases from J; bases unmatched to any gene: 10.

The V and J genes are TRBV9 and TRBJ1-5; 9 nucleotides agree with TRBD1. The V segment lost 4 bases and the J segment 3 bases; nucleotides outside the gene matches: 5. Germline assignment: CDR1 SGDLS and CDR2 YYNGEE. The CDR3 extends over 15 amino acids. The CDR3 nucleotides are TGTGCCAGCAGCATAGGACAGGGGATCAATCAGCCCCAGCATTTT. This gives the protein CASSIGQGINQPQHF. The full variable domain, completed using reference TRBV9 and TRBJ1-5, is DSGVTQTPKHLITATGQRVTLRCSPRSGDLSVYWYQQSLDQGLQFLIQYYNGEERAKGNILERFSAQQFPDLHSELNLSSLELGDSALYFCASSIGQGINQPQHFGDGTRLSIL.

The gene calls are TRBV28 and TRBJ2-3; 11 bases agree with TRBD2. The V and J ends lost 7 bases and 0 bases, in that order; junction bases with no gene match: 18. The V gene's germline CDR1 is MDHEN and CDR2 SYDVKM. The CDR3 is made up of 20 amino acids. The CDR3 coding sequence is TGTGCCAGCAAACCATCCGGGACTAGCGGAGCACTTTATAGCACAGATACGCAGTATTTT. It is translated as CASKPSGTSGALYSTDTQYF. The full variable domain, in which reference TRBV28 and TRBJ2-3 provide the parts outside the CDR3, is DVKVTQSSRYLVKRTGEKVFLECVQDMDHENMFWYRQDPGLGLRLIYFSYDVKMKEKGDIPEGYSVSREKKERFSLILESASTNQTSMYLCASKPSGTSGALYSTDTQYFGPGTRLTVL.

V is TRBV4-2 and J is TRBJ2-3; weak D call: TRBD2 (6 bases). CDR3 length: 15 residues. V was shortened by 0 bases and J by 3 bases, with 10 bases between the two germline ends. Germline V lookup: CDR1 LGHNA, CDR2 YNFKEQ. Written as DNA, the CDR3 is TGTGCCAGCAGCCAAGATTGGGACTTGACAGATACGCAGTATTTT. This gives the protein CASSQDWDLTDTQYF.

This chain uses TRBV30 with TRBJ1-2; D ambiguous. V dropped 0 bases and J dropped 3 bases, with 14 bases sitting between them. This CDR3 is built from 15 residues. The germline V gene encodes CDR1 GTSNPN and CDR2 SVGIG (reference sequence). CDR3 in DNA: TGTGCCTGGAGTGTAGGGCCCCGAACGGACTATGGCTACACCTTC. This translates into CAWSVGPRTDYGYTF.

The chain has TRBV15 and TRBJ2-5, with 8 bases matching TRBD2. The CDR3 extends over 13 amino acids. Trimming removed 11 bases from V and 1 base from J; junction bases left unmatched: 6. Germline V lookup: CDR1 LNHNV, CDR2 YYDKDF (reference sequence). CDR3 DNA sequence: TGTGCCGCTTCGCGGGGGGTCCAAGAGACCCAGTACTTC. Protein product: CAASRGVQETQYF.

The chain links TRBV24-1 to TRBJ2-5, with 11 bases fitting TRBD1. With V trimmed by 4 bases and J by 2 bases, 5 bases remained unmatched. The CDR3 is made up of 16 amino acids. CDR1 and CDR2 from the germline V gene are KGHDR and SFDVKD. CDR3 DNA sequence: TGTGCCACCAGTGACCCGGGACAGGGGGGTCAAGAGACCCAGTACTTC. It encodes CATSDPGQGGQETQYF.

V is TRBV2 and J is TRBJ2-7, with 10 bases fitting TRBD1. Germline-derived CDR1 and CDR2 are SNHLY and FYNNEI. V gave up 6 bases and J gave up 5 bases; unmatched junction bases: 10. This CDR3 has 15 amino acids. The CDR3 DNA reads TGTGCCAGCAGGAGATCCGGGACAGGGGTCCACGAGCAGTACTTC. It codes for CASRRSGTGVHEQYF.